This T cell receptor (beta chain) was profiled in a study of T cell responses to AZD1222 COVID-19 vaccine. Points from the study as a whole: Across the whole spike, CD4 TCRs peaked at regions 160-218 and 743-854. Spike-specific TCR breadth and depth both grew after two AZD1222 doses. Nearly half of unique spike-specific TCRs reportedly avoided B.1.351 and B.1.1.7 mutated regions. Most donors were white British and more were female, and clonal diversity was possibly underestimated.

The table came from immunoSEQ multiplex PCR; TCRdb's copy has only in-frame clones and leaves some out. The sample lists around 270,000 clones; around 93% were seen once. Germline V lookup: CDR1 MNHEY, CDR2 SVGEGT. The CDR3 consists of 14 residues. Trimming shortened V by 6 bases and J by 5 bases, and 14 bases separated the two germline ends. About this clone itself: Antigen specificity is unknown.

This TCR came from an adult who received the AZD1222 COVID-19 vaccine. The source material was peripheral blood, sampled 28 days after the second AZD1222 dose. The chain uses TRBV6-2 or TRBV6-3 and TRBJ1-5; the D is unclear. This CDR3 is CASSPEGVHQPQHF. CDR3 nucleotides: TGTGCCAGCAGCCCCGAAGGAGTCCATCAGCCCCAGCATTTT.